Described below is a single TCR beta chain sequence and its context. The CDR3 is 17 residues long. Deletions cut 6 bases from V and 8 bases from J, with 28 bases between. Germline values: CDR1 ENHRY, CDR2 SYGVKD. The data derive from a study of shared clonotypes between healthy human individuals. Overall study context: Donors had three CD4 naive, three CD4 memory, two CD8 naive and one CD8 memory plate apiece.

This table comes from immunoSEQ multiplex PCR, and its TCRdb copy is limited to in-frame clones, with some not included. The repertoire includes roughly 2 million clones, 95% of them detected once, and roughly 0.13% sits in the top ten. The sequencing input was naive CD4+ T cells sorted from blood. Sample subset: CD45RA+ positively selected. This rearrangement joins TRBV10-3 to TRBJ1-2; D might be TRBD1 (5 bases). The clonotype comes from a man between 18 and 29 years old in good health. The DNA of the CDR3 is TGTGCCATCAGAGCAGAGGTGAATGGGGAGGGGAACTTGGGCTACACCTTC. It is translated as CAIRAEVNGEGNLGYTF.